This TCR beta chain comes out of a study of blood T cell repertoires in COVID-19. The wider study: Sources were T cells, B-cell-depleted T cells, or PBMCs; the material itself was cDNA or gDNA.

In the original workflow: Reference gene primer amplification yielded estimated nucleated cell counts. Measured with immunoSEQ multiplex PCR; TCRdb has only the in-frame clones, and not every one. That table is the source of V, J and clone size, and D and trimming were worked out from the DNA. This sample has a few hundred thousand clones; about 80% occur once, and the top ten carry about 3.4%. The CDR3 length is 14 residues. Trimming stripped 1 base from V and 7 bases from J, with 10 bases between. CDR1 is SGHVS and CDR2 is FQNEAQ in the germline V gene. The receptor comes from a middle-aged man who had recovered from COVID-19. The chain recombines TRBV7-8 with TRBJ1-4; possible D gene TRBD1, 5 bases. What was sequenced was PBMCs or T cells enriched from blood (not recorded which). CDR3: CASSLGRGFEKLFF. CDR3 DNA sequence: TGTGCCAGCAGCTTAGGGCGGGGGTTTGAAAAACTGTTTTTT.